Listed below are T cell receptor beta chains from one sample, sequenced in a study of T-cell reconstitution after alpha-beta-depleted transplantation in children. TCRdb redid the calling of the PCR reads with MiXCR, one entry per CDR3 protein. The sample carries about 72,000 distinct CDR3 sequences, about 7% recorded once. The material was PBMCs from the stem cell graft donor, obtained from the stem cell graft. Every receptor here comes from a human donor who donated a stem cell graft to a child with acute lymphoblastic leukemia. Each CDR3 is given with its conserved first and last residue. The D gene is left open where the match is weak.

TRBV6-2/TRBV6-3	-	TRBJ1-1	CATASGNTEAFF
TRBV29-1	-	TRBJ2-4	CSVEDTVWGNIQYF
TRBV29-1	-	TRBJ1-4	CSVLTDMELFF
TRBV5-6	-	TRBJ2-7	CASSSGLYEQYF
TRBV5-1	TRBD1	TRBJ2-3	CASSSTTGVTQYF
TRBV7-9	-	TRBJ2-7	CASSLRDNRDEQYF
TRBV7-9	-	TRBJ1-3	CASSPQARGSGNTIYF
TRBV12-3/TRBV12-4	TRBD1	TRBJ1-5	CASTWTGGGQPQHF
TRBV5-1	TRBD2	TRBJ2-1	CASSLMTSGNNEQFF
TRBV4-3	-	TRBJ2-1	CASSQAGIEQFF
TRBV4-1	-	TRBJ1-1	CASSQDRGKSTEAFF
TRBV5-6	-	TRBJ1-4	CASSLNRLSNEKLFF
TRBV7-2	TRBD1	TRBJ1-4	CASSLDTGDNEKLFF
TRBV18	-	TRBJ2-1	CASSLQDPGTYNEQFF
TRBV7-9	-	TRBJ2-1	CASSLKSIEQFF
TRBV21-1	-	TRBJ2-1	CANPPYRGSYNEQFF
TRBV29-1	-	TRBJ2-5	CSVEEKPTSGGTQYF
TRBV5-4	-	TRBJ2-3	CASSLLSGTSTDTQYF
TRBV20-1	-	TRBJ1-6	CSARDSANSPLHF
TRBV5-1	TRBD1	TRBJ2-5	CASSSWDRGLETQYF
TRBV5-6	-	TRBJ2-3	CASSRSGSTDTQYF
TRBV11-1	TRBD1	TRBJ1-6	CASSLATGTGVRNSPLHF
TRBV18	-	TRBJ2-3	CASSPPRQGADTQYF
TRBV7-2	TRBD1	TRBJ1-2	CASSPGTGNRNYGYTF
TRBV20-1	TRBD2	TRBJ2-3	CSARDLSGGAGAGTDTQYF
TRBV11-2	TRBD2	TRBJ2-1	CASSSLGGLAGGLEQFF
TRBV3-1	-	TRBJ1-6	CASSQVRSPLHF
TRBV3-1	-	TRBJ2-3	CASSLQGLSLTDTQYF
TRBV3-1	-	TRBJ1-4	CASSQGPPGTLNEKLFF
TRBV28	-	TRBJ2-5	CASSSIGSQETQYF
TRBV7-2	TRBD1	TRBJ1-6	CASSLISLTGSSYNSPLHF
TRBV12-3/TRBV12-4	TRBD1	TRBJ2-7	CASSPGNRGEQYF
TRBV6-5	-	TRBJ2-1	CASSYVGGSPTYNEQFF
TRBV29-1	-	TRBJ2-1	CSVVVRGDYNEQFF
TRBV7-7	-	TRBJ2-2	CASSLRTVGPNTGELFF
TRBV5-4	-	TRBJ1-6	CASSSGGGSAGSPLHF
TRBV7-3	-	TRBJ1-1	CASSLEMNTEAFF
TRBV6-5	TRBD1	TRBJ1-2	CASSYSSGTGRGYTF
TRBV5-6	-	TRBJ1-5	CASSLWQNNQPQHF
TRBV20-1	-	TRBJ2-3	CSARDWTCTDTQYF
TRBV7-8	-	TRBJ2-1	CASSLGRGTSYNEQFF
TRBV12-3/TRBV12-4	-	TRBJ1-1	CASSFQHTEAFF
TRBV5-6	TRBD1	TRBJ1-2	CASSLSGGGLGYTF
TRBV6-1	TRBD1	TRBJ2-7	CASSVSPGQGPYEQYF
TRBV4-1	TRBD2	TRBJ2-7	CASSLGLATSYEQYF
TRBV20-1	TRBD2	TRBJ2-3	CSARGAGGPGLTDTQYF
TRBV29-1	-	TRBJ2-3	CSVVQEELTDTQYF
TRBV19	TRBD2	TRBJ2-1	CASTGGLAAGSYNEQFF
TRBV12-3/TRBV12-4	-	TRBJ2-3	CASSLRALVSTDTQYF
TRBV15	-	TRBJ1-2	CATSRDLDGSYGYTF
TRBV3-1	-	TRBJ1-1	CASSQDTFSMNTEAFF
TRBV9	TRBD2	TRBJ2-7	CASSRLADNPYEQYF
TRBV6-1	TRBD1	TRBJ1-2	CASSSAGQGMLYGYTF
TRBV28	TRBD2	TRBJ2-7	CASSPRTWTSGSYNEQYF
TRBV5-4	-	TRBJ1-2	CASSLPRRESLEGYTF
TRBV21-1	-	TRBJ2-7	CASSLRDRDHEQYF
TRBV9	TRBD2	TRBJ2-1	CASSVAGGYSSYNEQFF
TRBV20-1	TRBD2	TRBJ2-4	CSARDRLAGLAKNIQYF
TRBV27	TRBD2	TRBJ2-1	CASSQRWGPVGGGAYNEQFF
TRBV13	-	TRBJ2-3	CASSTRSGVDTDTQYF